The next 29 T cell receptor beta chains were all read from a single sample in a study of regulatory dendritic cells for organ transplantation. Sequencing was performed with immunoSEQ multiplex PCR; in TCRdb, only in-frame clones are kept and a portion is missing. Of tens of thousands of clones detected, roughly 79% appear once; the ten largest clones hold around 2.2%. The sample consisted of memory CD4+ T cells from blood. The subset denotes: CD45RO+ memory T cells. These receptors all come from a human donor in good health.

The chain couples TRBV28 to TRBJ1-5, with D unclear. CDR1 is MDHEN and CDR2 is SYDVKM in the germline V gene. The CDR3 totals 17 residues. Trimming pared 4 bases from V and 1 base from J, leaving 17 bases between. The CDR3 here is CASSSLPGAGSNQPQHF. The CDR3 nucleotides read TGTGCCAGCAGTTCGCTCCCGGGAGCCGGGAGCAATCAGCCCCAGCATTTT. The full variable domain, completed using reference TRBV28 and TRBJ1-5, is DVKVTQSSRYLVKRTGEKVFLECVQDMDHENMFWYRQDPGLGLRLIYFSYDVKMKEKGDIPEGYSVSREKKERFSLILESASTNQTSMYLCASSSLPGAGSNQPQHFGDGTRLSIL.

This clone was observed a handful of times. The chain links TRBV6-4 to TRBJ2-1; no reliable D call. Trimming removed 0 bases at V and 1 base at J, with 4 bases between. The CDR3 spans 14 residues. Germline V gene data show CDR1 as MRHNA and CDR2 as SNTAGT. CDR3 bases: TGTGCCAGCAGTGACTCGAGTTCCTACAATGAGCAGTTCTTC. This gives the protein CASSDSSSYNEQFF.

This chain's CDR3 is CASSLSGLALNEQFF. CDR3 nucleotide sequence: TGTGCCAGCAGTTTATCGGGACTAGCGCTCAATGAGCAGTTCTTC. The chain has TRBV28 and TRBJ2-1; 10 bases fit TRBD2. This CDR3 region has 15 residues. Germline V gene data show CDR1 as MDHEN and CDR2 as SYDVKM. V was clipped by 1 base and J by 6 bases; unmatched bases: 3.

The chain uses TRBV7-9 and TRBJ1-2, with D tentatively TRBD1 (5 bases). In germline, CDR1 is SEHNR, CDR2 FQNEAQ (reference sequence). V was pared by 5 bases and J by 8 bases, with 15 bases between. The CDR3 totals 13 residues. CDR3 in DNA: TGTGCCAGCAGCCTAGAGCAGGGAATAGGCTACACCTTC. Translating gives CASSLEQGIGYTF.

This chain uses TRBV18 with TRBJ2-7, with TRBD2 identical over 10 bases. The CDR3 extends over 16 amino acids. Germline lookup yields CDR1 KGHSH and CDR2 LQKENI. The junction had 7 bases not matched to a gene; V was cut back by 0 bases and J by 5 bases. The CDR3 here is CASSPPSSSGSHEQYF. Here the CDR3 DNA reads TGTGCCAGCTCACCACCGTCGTCTAGCGGGAGCCACGAGCAGTACTTC. Filled out from reference TRBV18 and TRBJ2-7, the complete variable domain reads NAGVMQNPRHLVRRRGQEARLRCSPMKGHSHVYWYRQLPEEGLKFMVYLQKENIIDESGMPKERFSAEFPKEGPSILRIQQVVRGDSAAYFCASSPPSSSGSHEQYFGPGTRLTVT.

The chain uses TRBV10-2 and TRBJ2-7; 8 bases match TRBD1. After removal of 6 bases from V and 1 base from J, the junction contained 8 bases not matched to a gene. The length of the CDR3 is 15 residues. The germline V gene encodes CDR1 WSHSY and CDR2 SAAADI. The CDR3: CASRNQGQVSYEQYF. CDR3 nucleotides: TGCGCCAGCAGGAACCAGGGACAGGTATCCTACGAGCAGTACTTC.

The V and J genes are TRBV18 and TRBJ2-1, with D tentatively TRBD2 (6 bases). CDR1 and CDR2 from the germline V gene are KGHSH and LQKENI. The CDR3 spans 14 residues. The V and J ends lost 6 bases and 6 bases respectively, with 15 bases between them. Here the CDR3 DNA reads TGTGCCAGCTCCCCGGGACTCCGTGGCAATGAGCAGTTCTTC. Its protein product is CASSPGLRGNEQFF.

The CDR3 is CASSGNRNYGYTF. As DNA, the CDR3 is TGTGCCAGCAGTGGGAACCGGAACTATGGCTACACCTTC. The chain employs TRBV2 and TRBJ1-2; no firm D call. The ends were cut back, 4 bases at V and 2 bases at J, with 8 bases in the middle. CDR1 is SNHLY and CDR2 is FYNNEI in the germline V gene. CDR3 length: 13 residues.

V usage is TRBV30 and J usage is TRBJ2-3; maybe TRBD2 (5 bases). The CDR3 sequence is 12 residues long. The germline V gene encodes CDR1 GTSNPN and CDR2 SVGIG (reference sequence). Trimming took off 7 bases at V and 9 bases at J, with 17 bases between the two ends. The CDR3 DNA sequence: TGTGCCTTTACCATAGGGCGGAGGACGCAGTATTTT. This translates into CAFTIGRRTQYF.

J is TRBJ1-2 and V is TRBV28; D is uncertain. V was shortened by 6 bases and J by 3 bases, with 8 bases between the two germline ends. The CDR3 is 12 amino acids. Germline assignment: CDR1 MDHEN and CDR2 SYDVKM. CDR3: CASSPGDYGYTF. CDR3 sequence (DNA): TGTGCCAGCAGCCCCGGGGACTATGGCTACACCTTC.

V is TRBV4-2 and J is TRBJ2-7; tentatively, D is TRBD2 (7 bases). The CDR3 has 16 amino acids. From germline, CDR1 is LGHNA and CDR2 YNFKEQ. Deletions cut 1 base from V and 3 bases from J, with 16 bases between. CDR3 DNA: TGTGCCAGCAGCCAAGCTACGGGGGGCCTGGACTACGAGCAGTACTTC. Translation gives CASSQATGGLDYEQYF.

The V and J genes are TRBV7-2 and TRBJ2-3, with D unclear. The CDR3 has 14 amino acids. V was pared by 3 bases and J by 3 bases, with 10 bases between. CDR1 is SGHTA and CDR2 is FQGNSA in the germline V gene. CDR3 sequence: CASSFLLYTDTQYF. DNA of the CDR3: TGTGCCAGCAGCTTTTTACTATATACAGATACGCAGTATTTT.

This clone was seen a few times. This chain links TRBV16 with TRBJ1-1; D is undetermined. V gave up 0 bases and J gave up 6 bases, with 17 bases separating them. CDR3 length: 16 amino acids. The germline gives CDR1 KGHSY, CDR2 FQNENV. CDR3 coding DNA: TGTGCCAGCAGCCAATCGGGCATGCGGACCGGACCTGAAGCTTTCTTT. This translates into CASSQSGMRTGPEAFF.

The gene calls are TRBV4-3 and TRBJ2-3; no definite D call. Germline V lookup: CDR1 LGHNA, CDR2 YSLEER. The CDR3 totals 15 residues. The V end lost 2 bases, the J end lost 1 base, and 10 bases lay between the germline ends. The CDR3: CASSQWVSGTDTQYF. The DNA for the CDR3 is TGCGCCAGCAGCCAATGGGTCAGCGGCACAGATACGCAGTATTTT.

The V and J genes are TRBV18 and TRBJ1-2, with a possible D match to TRBD1 (5 bases). The CDR3 loop spans 15 amino acids. Germline CDR1 and CDR2: KGHSH and LQKENI. The germline V and J ends were trimmed by 0 bases and 4 bases, with 12 bases remaining between them. CDR3 bases: TGTGCCAGCTCACCACCGAGCACAGGCATCTATGGCTACACCTTC. It yields the protein CASSPPSTGIYGYTF.

In DNA form, the CDR3 reads TGTGCCAGCAGGAGGACTAGCGAGAACCAAGAGACCCAGTACTTC. It encodes CASRRTSENQETQYF. The rearrangement uses TRBV28 and TRBJ2-5; 9 nucleotides match TRBD2. The CDR3 is made up of 15 amino acids. Per the germline V gene, CDR1 is MDHEN and CDR2 is SYDVKM. The trim removed 6 bases at V and 0 bases at J, leaving 5 bases unmatched.

The chain joins TRBV19 to TRBJ2-4, with D maybe TRBD1 (8 bases). Germline V gene data show CDR1 as LNHDA and CDR2 as SQIVND (reference sequence). This CDR3 spans 15 amino acids. V was cut by 3 bases and J by 7 bases, with 16 bases left in between. CDR3 bases: TGTGCCAGTAGTATCTTGGACAGGGAGGGGAACATTCAGTACTTC. This encodes CASSILDREGNIQYF.

This CDR3 reads CASSNQGRSNQPQHF. CDR3 bases: TGTGCCAGCAGCAATCAGGGGAGGAGCAATCAGCCCCAGCATTTT. This chain connects TRBV7-8 to TRBJ1-5; a weak D match, TRBD1 (6 bases). V was cut by 5 bases and J by 1 base, with 12 bases left in between. CDR3 length: 15 amino acids. Germline V lookup: CDR1 SGHVS, CDR2 FQNEAQ.

V and J are TRBV7-2 and TRBJ2-3; D is unresolved. Germline assignment: CDR1 SGHTA and CDR2 FQGNSA. V gave up 5 bases and J gave up 2 bases, with 8 bases separating them. There are 13 residues in the CDR3. The CDR3 nucleotides are TGTGCCAGCAGCCTCCAAGTCACAGATACGCAGTATTTT. It is translated as CASSLQVTDTQYF.

The genes are TRBV2 and TRBJ2-5; TRBD1 agrees at 7 bases. Germline assignment: CDR1 SNHLY and CDR2 FYNNEI. V dropped 6 bases and J dropped 3; count of bases not matched to a gene: 7. There are 14 residues in the CDR3. The CDR3 here is CASRDPTGEETQYF. CDR3 in DNA: TGTGCCAGCAGAGACCCTACAGGGGAAGAGACCCAGTACTTC.

The V call is TRBV7-6, the J call TRBJ1-5; tentatively, D is TRBD1 (5 bases). V was trimmed by 2 bases and J by 8 bases, leaving 13 bases between them. The V gene's germline CDR1 is SGHVS and CDR2 FNYEAQ. CDR3 length equals 14 residues. CDR3: CASSLSTAREPQHF. The DNA of the CDR3 is TGTGCCAGCAGCTTATCGACAGCCCGAGAGCCCCAGCATTTT.

This clone was observed a few times. Other DNA sequences from this sample encode an identical CDR3 as well. J is TRBJ2-1 and V is TRBV4-3; 12 bases map to TRBD2. Germline loops: CDR1 LGHNA, CDR2 YSLEER. This CDR3 spans 16 amino acids. V was clipped by 3 bases and J by 4 bases; unmatched bases: 4. CDR3 in DNA: TGCGCCAGCAGCCATAGGACTAGCGGGATGTACAATGAGCAGTTCTTC. Amino acid sequence: CASSHRTSGMYNEQFF.

V is TRBV7-2 and J is TRBJ2-5; TRBD2 agrees at 11 bases. This CDR3 comprises 16 residues. Germline V CDR1 and CDR2: SGHTA, FQGNSA. The J segment lost 5 bases and the V segment lost 3 bases, leaving 8 bases of the junction unmatched. The CDR3 nucleotides are TGTGCCAGCAGCTTCACTAGCGGGAGATGGGCTGAGACCCAGTACTTC. This gives the protein CASSFTSGRWAETQYF.

V gene TRBV4-2 combines with J gene TRBJ1-2, with a weak D call TRBD1 (5 bases). Germline loops: CDR1 LGHNA, CDR2 YNFKEQ. CDR3 size: 15 residues. Trimming stripped 1 base from V and 4 bases from J, with 13 bases between. The CDR3 reads CASSQAVGGTYGYTF. The CDR3 DNA reads TGTGCCAGCAGCCAAGCGGTTGGGGGGACCTATGGCTACACCTTC.

The V call is TRBV28, the J call TRBJ2-1; D might be TRBD2 (6 bases). This CDR3 contains 15 residues. V gave up 5 bases and J gave up 9 bases, with 20 bases separating them. Germline CDR1 reads MDHEN; CDR2 reads SYDVKM. CDR3: CASSIQGGTKGEQFF. The CDR3 region has the DNA TGTGCCAGCAGTATTCAGGGAGGAACAAAGGGTGAGCAGTTCTTC.

The chain employs TRBV15 and TRBJ2-4, with a tentative D call TRBD2 (6 bases). This CDR3 is 14 amino acids long. The germline V and J ends were trimmed by 1 base and 7 bases, with 11 bases remaining between them. Germline assignment: CDR1 LNHNV and CDR2 YYDKDF (reference sequence). The CDR3 sequence: CATSRAQGGNIQYF. The CDR3 DNA is TGTGCCACCAGCAGAGCCCAAGGAGGGAACATTCAGTACTTC.

The DNA of the CDR3 is TGCGCCAGCAGTGATGGGGGAAGGTCCTACAATGAGCAGTTCTTC. This codes for CASSDGGRSYNEQFF. This chain uses TRBV5-1 with TRBJ2-1; the D gene could be TRBD1 or TRBD2 (5 bases each). There are 15 residues in the CDR3. Trimming removed 5 bases at V and 1 base at J, with 13 bases between. Germline loops: CDR1 SGHRS, CDR2 YFSETQ. Complete variable domain (other parts from reference TRBV5-1 and TRBJ2-1): KAGVTQTPRYLIKTRGQQVTLSCSPISGHRSVSWYQQTPGQGLQFLFEYFSETQRNKGNFPGRFSGRQFSNSRSEMNVSTLELGDSALYLCASSDGGRSYNEQFFGPGTRLTVL.

The chain has TRBV18 and TRBJ2-2, with unresolved D. CDR1 and CDR2 (germline): KGHSH, LQKENI. The CDR3 has 14 residues. V was cut by 6 bases and J by 6 bases, with 14 bases left in between. CDR3 sequence: CASSYPSPAGELFF. In DNA form, the CDR3 reads TGTGCCAGCTCGTACCCGAGCCCCGCCGGGGAGCTGTTTTTT.

The chain combines TRBV6-5 with TRBJ2-1; possibly TRBD1 for D (6 bases). Germline CDR1 is MNHEY and CDR2 is SVGAGI. Trimming left V 2 bases short and J 10 bases short, with 18 bases between. This CDR3 comprises 15 residues. The CDR3 region has the DNA TGTGCCAGCAGTTACCTCAGGGGTTTCGCGAACGAGCAGTTCTTC. Residues: CASSYLRGFANEQFF.